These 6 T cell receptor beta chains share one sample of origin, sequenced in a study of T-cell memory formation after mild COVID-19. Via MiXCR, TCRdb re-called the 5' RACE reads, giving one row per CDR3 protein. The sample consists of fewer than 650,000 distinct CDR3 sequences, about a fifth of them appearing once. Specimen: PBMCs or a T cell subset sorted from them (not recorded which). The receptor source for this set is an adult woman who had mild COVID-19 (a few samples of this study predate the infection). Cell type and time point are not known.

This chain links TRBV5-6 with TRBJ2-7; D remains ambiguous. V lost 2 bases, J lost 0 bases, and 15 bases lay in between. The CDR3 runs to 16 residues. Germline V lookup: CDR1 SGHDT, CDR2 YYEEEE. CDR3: CASSFGVGTISYEQYF. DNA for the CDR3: TGTGCCAGCAGCTTTGGGGTAGGCACGATCTCCTACGAGCAGTACTTC. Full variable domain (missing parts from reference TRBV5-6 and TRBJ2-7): DAGVTQSPTHLIKTRGQQVTLRCSPKSGHDTVSWYQQALGQGPQFIFQYYEEEERQRGNFPDRFSGHQFPNYSSELNVNALLLGDSALYLCASSFGVGTISYEQYFGPGTRLTVT.

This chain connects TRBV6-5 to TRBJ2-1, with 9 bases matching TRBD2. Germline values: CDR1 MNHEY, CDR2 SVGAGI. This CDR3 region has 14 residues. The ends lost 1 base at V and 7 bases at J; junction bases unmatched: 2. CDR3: CASSYYLAGNEQFF. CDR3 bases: TGTGCCAGCAGTTACTACCTAGCGGGAAATGAGCAGTTCTTC.

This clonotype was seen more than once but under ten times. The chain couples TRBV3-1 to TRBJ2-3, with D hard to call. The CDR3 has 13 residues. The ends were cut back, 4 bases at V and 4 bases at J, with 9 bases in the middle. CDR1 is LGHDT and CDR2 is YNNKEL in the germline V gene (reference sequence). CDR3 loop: CASSPVVADTQYF. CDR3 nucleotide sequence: TGTGCCAGCAGCCCGGTCGTAGCAGATACGCAGTATTTT.

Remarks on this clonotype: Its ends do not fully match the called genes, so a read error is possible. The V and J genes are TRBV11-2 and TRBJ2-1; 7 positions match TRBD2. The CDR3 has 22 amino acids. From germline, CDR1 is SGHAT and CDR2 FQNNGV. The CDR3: CVSSLAWGRWGGNSLRHREQFF. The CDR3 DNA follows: TGTGTCAGCAGCTTAGCCTGGGGGAGATGGGGGGGAAATAGCCTTCGTCATCGTGAGCAGTTCTTC.

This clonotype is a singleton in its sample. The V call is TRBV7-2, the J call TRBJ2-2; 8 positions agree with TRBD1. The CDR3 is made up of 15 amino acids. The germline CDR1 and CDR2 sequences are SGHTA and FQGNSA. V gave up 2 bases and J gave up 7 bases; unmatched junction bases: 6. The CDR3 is CASSLQGAISGELFF. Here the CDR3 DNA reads TGTGCCAGCAGCTTACAGGGGGCTATTAGCGGGGAGCTGTTTTTT.

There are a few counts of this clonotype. This CDR3 reads CASSSYIAGGSGNEQFF. For the CDR3, the DNA is TGTGCCAGCAGTTCGTATATAGCGGGGGGATCGGGCAATGAGCAGTTCTTC. The chain has TRBV13 and TRBJ2-1; 10 bases map to TRBD2. CDR1 is PRHDT, CDR2 FYEKMQ, per germline (reference sequence). This CDR3 spans 17 amino acids. V lost 6 bases and J lost 6; bases outside the gene matches: 14.